The clone carrying this TCR beta chain turned up a few times. This CDR3 is 15 amino acids long. Germline V gene data show CDR1 as MDHEN and CDR2 as SYDVKM. V gave up 3 bases and J gave up 5 bases, with 14 bases separating them. As it was prepared, the TCRbeta library received unique molecular identifiers. TCRdb re-called the PCR reads with MiXCR, one entry per CDR3 protein. The table includes about 360,000 distinct CDR3 sequences, 13% detected once. These data are taken from a study of T-cell reconstitution after alpha-beta-depleted transplantation in children. The chain recombines TRBV28 with TRBJ1-5; perhaps TRBD1 as D (5 bases). The source of this sequence is a human donor who donated a stem cell graft to a child with Fanconi anemia. The sample consisted of PBMCs, taken from the stem cell graft. The CDR3 loop is CASSFHGGTDQPQHF. CDR3 bases: TGTGCCAGCAGTTTCCATGGAGGGACGGATCAGCCCCAGCATTTT.